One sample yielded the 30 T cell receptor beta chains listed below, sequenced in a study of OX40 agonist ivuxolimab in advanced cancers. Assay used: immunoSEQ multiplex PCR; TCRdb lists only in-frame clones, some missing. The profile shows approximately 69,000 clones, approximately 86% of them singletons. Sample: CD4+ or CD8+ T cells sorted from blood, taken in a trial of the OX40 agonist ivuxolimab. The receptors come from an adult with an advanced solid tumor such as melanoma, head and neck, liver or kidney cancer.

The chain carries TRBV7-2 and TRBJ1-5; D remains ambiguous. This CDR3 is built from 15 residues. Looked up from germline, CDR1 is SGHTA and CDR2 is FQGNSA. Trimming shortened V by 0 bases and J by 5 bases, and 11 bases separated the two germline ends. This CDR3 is CASSLATPGYQPQHF. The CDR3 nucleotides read TGTGCCAGCAGCTTAGCGACTCCGGGGTATCAGCCCCAGCATTTT.

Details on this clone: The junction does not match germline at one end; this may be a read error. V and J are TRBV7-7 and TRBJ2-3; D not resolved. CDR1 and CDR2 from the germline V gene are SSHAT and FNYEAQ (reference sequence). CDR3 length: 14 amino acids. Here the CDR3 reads CASSLGASGDTQYF. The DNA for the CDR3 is TGTGCTAGCAGCTTAGGCGCCTCCGGGGATACGCAGTATTTT. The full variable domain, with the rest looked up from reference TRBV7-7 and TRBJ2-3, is GAGVSQSPRYKVTKRGQDVTLRCDPISSHATLYWYQQALGQGPEFLTYFNYEAQPDKSGLPSDRFSAERPEGSISTLTIQRTEQRDSAMYRCASSLGASGDTQYFGPGTRLTVL.

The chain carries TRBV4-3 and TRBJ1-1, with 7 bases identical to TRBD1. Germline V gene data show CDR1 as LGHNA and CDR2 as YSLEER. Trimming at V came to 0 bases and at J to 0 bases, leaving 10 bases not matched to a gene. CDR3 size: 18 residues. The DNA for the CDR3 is TGCGCCAGCAGCCAAGATATGATACAGGGGTTAATGAACACTGAAGCTTTCTTT. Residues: CASSQDMIQGLMNTEAFF.

This CDR3 reads CASSPYQSRDQPEKLFF. DNA of the CDR3: TGTGCCAGCTCACCATATCAATCTAGGGACCAACCTGAAAAACTGTTTTTT. The rearrangement joins TRBV18 to TRBJ1-4, with D perhaps matching TRBD1 (5 bases). With 2 bases removed from V and 7 bases from J, the gap between germline ends came to 20 bases. This CDR3 comprises 17 residues. CDR1 and CDR2 from the germline V gene are KGHSH and LQKENI.

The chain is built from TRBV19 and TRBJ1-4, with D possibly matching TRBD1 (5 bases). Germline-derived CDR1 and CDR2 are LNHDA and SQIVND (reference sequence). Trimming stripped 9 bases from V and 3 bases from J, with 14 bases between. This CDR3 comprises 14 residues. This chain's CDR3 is CASSWGSANEKLFF. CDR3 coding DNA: TGTGCCAGCTCCTGGGGGAGCGCTAATGAAAAACTGTTTTTT.

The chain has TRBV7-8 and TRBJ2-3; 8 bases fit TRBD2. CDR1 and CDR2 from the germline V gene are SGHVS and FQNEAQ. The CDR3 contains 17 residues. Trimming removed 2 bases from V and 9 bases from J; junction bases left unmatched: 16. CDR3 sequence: CASSLRGYGRGRETQYF. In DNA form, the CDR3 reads TGTGCCAGCAGCTTAAGGGGGTACGGGAGGGGACGAGAAACGCAGTATTTT.

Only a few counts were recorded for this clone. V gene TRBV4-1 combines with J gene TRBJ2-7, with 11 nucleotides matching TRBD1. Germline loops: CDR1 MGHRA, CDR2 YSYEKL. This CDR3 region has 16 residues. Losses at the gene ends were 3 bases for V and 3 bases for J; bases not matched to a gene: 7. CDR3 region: CASSHPSGTGGYEQYF. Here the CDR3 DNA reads TGCGCCAGCAGCCATCCATCGGGGACAGGGGGCTACGAGCAGTACTTC.

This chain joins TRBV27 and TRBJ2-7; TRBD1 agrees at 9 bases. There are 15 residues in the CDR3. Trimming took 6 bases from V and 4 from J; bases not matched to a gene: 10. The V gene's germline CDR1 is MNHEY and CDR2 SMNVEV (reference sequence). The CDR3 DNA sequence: TGTGCCAGCAGGAGAAGCGTGGGACAGGGTTACGAGCAGTACTTC. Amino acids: CASRRSVGQGYEQYF.

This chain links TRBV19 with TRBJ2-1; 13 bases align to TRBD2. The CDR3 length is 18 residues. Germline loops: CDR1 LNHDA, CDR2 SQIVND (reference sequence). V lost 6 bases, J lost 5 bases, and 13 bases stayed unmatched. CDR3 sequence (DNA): TGTGCCAGTAGACCCTTACAGTGGGGGACTAGCGGGAACAATGAGCAGTTCTTC. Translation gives CASRPLQWGTSGNNEQFF. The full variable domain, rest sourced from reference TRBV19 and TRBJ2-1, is DGGITQSPKYLFRKEGQNVTLSCEQNLNHDAMYWYRQDPGQGLRLIYYSQIVNDFQKGDIAEGYSVSREKKESFPLTVTSAQKNPTAFYLCASRPLQWGTSGNNEQFFGPGTRLTVL.

CDR3 sequence: CASSYVGVVGSGANVLTF. The CDR3 bases are TGTGCCAGCAGCTACGTAGGGGTGGTGGGATCTGGGGCCAACGTCCTGACTTTC. This sequence joins TRBV7-3 and TRBJ2-6, with D possibly matching TRBD1 (5 bases). The germline V gene encodes CDR1 SGHTA and CDR2 FQGTGA. Trimming removed 4 bases from V and 1 base from J, with 17 bases in between. The CDR3 is 18 amino acids.

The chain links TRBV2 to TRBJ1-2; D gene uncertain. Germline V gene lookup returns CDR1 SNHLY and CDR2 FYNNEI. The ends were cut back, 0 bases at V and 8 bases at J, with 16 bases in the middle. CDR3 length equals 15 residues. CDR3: CASSEALRPLGGYTF. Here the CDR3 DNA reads TGTGCCAGCAGTGAAGCGCTTCGACCCCTAGGGGGCTACACCTTC.

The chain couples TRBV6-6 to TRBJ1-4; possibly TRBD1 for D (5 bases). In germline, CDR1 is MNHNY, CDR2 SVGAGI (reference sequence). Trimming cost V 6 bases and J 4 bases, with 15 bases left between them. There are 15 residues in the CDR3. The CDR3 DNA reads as TGTGCCAGCAGAGCCTGGGACGGCTATAATGAAAAACTGTTTTTT. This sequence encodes CASRAWDGYNEKLFF.

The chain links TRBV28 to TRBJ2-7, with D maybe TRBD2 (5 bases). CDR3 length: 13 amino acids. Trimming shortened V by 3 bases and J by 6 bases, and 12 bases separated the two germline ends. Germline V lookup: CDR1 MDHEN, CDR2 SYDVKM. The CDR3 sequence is CASSFHLGVEQYF. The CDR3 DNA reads TGTGCCAGCAGTTTCCATCTCGGGGTCGAGCAGTACTTC.

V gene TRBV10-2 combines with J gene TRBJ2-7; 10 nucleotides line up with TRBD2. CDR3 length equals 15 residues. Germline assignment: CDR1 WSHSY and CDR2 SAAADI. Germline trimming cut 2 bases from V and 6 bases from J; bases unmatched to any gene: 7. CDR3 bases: TGCGCCAGCAGTGAGAGGCTAGCGGGAGTACCCGAGCAGTACTTC. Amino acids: CASSERLAGVPEQYF.

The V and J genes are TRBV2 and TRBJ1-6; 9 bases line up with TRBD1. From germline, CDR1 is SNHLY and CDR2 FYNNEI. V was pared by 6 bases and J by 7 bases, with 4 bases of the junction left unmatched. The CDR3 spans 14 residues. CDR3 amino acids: CASSDRGWNSPLHF. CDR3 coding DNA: TGTGCCAGCAGCGACAGGGGGTGGAATTCACCCCTCCACTTT.

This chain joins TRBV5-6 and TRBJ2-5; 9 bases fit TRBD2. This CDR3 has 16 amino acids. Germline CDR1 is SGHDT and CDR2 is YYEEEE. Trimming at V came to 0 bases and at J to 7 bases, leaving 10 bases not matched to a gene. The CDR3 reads CASSLDGAGGPGTQYF. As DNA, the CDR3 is TGTGCCAGCAGCTTGGATGGTGCGGGAGGGCCAGGGACCCAGTACTTC. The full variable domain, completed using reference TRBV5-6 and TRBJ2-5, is DAGVTQSPTHLIKTRGQQVTLRCSPKSGHDTVSWYQQALGQGPQFIFQYYEEEERQRGNFPDRFSGHQFPNYSSELNVNALLLGDSALYLCASSLDGAGGPGTQYFGPGTRLLVL.

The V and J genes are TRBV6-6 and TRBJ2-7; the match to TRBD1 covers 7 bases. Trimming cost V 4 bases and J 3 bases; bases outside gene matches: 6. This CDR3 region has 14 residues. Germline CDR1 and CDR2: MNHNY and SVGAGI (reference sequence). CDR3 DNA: TGTGCCAGCAGTTCAACGGGACAGAACTACGAGCAGTACTTC. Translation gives CASSSTGQNYEQYF.

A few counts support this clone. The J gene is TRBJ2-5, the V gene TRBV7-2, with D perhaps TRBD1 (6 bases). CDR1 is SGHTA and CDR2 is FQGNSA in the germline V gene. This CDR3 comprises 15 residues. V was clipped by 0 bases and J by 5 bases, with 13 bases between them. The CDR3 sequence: CASSLAAGAFETQYF. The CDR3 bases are TGTGCCAGCAGCTTAGCAGCAGGGGCTTTCGAGACCCAGTACTTC.

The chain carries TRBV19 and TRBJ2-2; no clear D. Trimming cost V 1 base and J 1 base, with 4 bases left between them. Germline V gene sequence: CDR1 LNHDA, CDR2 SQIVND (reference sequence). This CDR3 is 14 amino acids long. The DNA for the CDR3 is TGTGCCAGTAGTATAGCAGAGAACACCGGGGAGCTGTTTTTT. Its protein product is CASSIAENTGELFF. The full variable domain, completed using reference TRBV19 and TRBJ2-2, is DGGITQSPKYLFRKEGQNVTLSCEQNLNHDAMYWYRQDPGQGLRLIYYSQIVNDFQKGDIAEGYSVSREKKESFPLTVTSAQKNPTAFYLCASSIAENTGELFFGEGSRLTVL.

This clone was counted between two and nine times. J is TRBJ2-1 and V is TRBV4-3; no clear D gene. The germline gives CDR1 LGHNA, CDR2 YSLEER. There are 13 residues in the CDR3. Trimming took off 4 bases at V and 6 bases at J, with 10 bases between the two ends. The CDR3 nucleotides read TGCGCCAGCAGCCGCGTCGTGGGCAATGAGCAGTTCTTC. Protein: CASSRVVGNEQFF.

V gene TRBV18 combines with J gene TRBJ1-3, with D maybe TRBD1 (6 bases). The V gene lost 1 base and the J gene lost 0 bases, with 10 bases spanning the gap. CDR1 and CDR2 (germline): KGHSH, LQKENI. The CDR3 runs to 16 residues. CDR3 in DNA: TGTGCCAGCTCACCACGGGGGGCCAGCTCTGGAAACACCATATATTTT. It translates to CASSPRGASSGNTIYF.

CDR3 in amino acids: CASSQGYGTQNDEQFF. CDR3 in DNA: TGTGCCAGCAGCCAGGGATACGGGACGCAGAATGATGAGCAGTTCTTC. V gene TRBV14 combines with J gene TRBJ2-1; either TRBD1 or TRBD2 may fit D (5 bases each). The CDR3 is 16 amino acids. CDR1 SGHDN and CDR2 FVKESK come from the germline V gene. The ends were cut back, 3 bases at V and 8 bases at J, with 20 bases in the middle.

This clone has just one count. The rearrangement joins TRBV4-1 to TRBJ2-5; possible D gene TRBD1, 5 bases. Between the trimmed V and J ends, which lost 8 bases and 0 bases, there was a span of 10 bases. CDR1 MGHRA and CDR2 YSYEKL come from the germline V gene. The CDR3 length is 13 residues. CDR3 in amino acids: CASSLRDQETQYF. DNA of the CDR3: TGCGCCAGCTCCCTCAGGGACCAAGAGACCCAGTACTTC.

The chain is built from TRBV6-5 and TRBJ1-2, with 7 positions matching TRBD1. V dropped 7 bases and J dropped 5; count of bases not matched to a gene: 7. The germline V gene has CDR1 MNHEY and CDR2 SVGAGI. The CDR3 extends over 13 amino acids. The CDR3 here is CASTDRLRYGYTF. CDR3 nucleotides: TGTGCCAGCACGGACAGGTTGCGGTATGGCTACACCTTC.

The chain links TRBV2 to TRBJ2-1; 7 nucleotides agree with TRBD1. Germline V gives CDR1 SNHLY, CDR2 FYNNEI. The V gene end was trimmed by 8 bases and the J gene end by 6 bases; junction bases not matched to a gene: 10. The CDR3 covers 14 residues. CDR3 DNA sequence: TGTGCCAGCCTTTCTGACAGGGCTGGCAATGAGCAGTTCTTC. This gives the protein CASLSDRAGNEQFF.

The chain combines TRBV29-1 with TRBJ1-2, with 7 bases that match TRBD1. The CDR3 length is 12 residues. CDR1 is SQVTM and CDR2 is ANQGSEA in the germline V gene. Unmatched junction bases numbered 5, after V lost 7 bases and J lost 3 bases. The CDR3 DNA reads TGCAGCGGGTTAACAGGGGACTATGGCTACACCTTC. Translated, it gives CSGLTGDYGYTF.

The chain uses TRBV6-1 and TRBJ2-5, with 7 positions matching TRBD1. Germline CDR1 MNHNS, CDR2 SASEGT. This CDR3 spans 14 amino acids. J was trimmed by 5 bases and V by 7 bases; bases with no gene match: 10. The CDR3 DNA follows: TGTGCCAGCACCTTGACAGGGTTAGGGGAGACCCAGTACTTC. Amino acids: CASTLTGLGETQYF.

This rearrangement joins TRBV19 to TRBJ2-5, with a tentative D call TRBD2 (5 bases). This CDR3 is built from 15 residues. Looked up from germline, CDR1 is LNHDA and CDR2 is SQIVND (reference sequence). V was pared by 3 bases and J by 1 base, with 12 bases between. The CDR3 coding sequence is TGTGCCAGTAGTATTCGTGGGAGCCCCCAAGAGACCCAGTACTTC. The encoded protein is CASSIRGSPQETQYF.

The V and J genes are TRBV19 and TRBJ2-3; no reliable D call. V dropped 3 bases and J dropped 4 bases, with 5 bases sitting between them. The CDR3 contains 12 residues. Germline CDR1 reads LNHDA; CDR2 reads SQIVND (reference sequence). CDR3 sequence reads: CASSMASDTQYF. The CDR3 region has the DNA TGTGCCAGTAGTATGGCCTCAGATACGCAGTATTTT.

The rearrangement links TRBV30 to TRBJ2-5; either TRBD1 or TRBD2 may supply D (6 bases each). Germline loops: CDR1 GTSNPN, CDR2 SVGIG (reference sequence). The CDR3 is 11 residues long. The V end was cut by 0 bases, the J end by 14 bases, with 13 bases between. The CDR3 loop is CAWSVEEGVYF. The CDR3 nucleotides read TGTGCCTGGAGTGTTGAGGAGGGGGTTTACTTC.